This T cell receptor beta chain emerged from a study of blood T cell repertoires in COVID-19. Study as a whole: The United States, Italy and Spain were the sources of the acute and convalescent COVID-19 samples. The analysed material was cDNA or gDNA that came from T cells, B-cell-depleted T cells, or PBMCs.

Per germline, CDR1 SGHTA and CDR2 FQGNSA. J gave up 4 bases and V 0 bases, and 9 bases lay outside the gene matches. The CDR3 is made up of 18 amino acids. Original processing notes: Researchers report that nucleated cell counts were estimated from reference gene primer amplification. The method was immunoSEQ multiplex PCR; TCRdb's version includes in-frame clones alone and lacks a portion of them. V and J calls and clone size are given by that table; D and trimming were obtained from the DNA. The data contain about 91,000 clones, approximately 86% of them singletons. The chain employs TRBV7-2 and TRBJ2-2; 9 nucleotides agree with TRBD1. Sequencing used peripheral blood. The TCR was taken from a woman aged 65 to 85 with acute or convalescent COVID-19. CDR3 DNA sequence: TGTGCCAGCAGCTTAGCGCTTTTGGGACAGGGTGCCACCGGGGAGCTGTTTTTT. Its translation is CASSLALLGQGATGELFF. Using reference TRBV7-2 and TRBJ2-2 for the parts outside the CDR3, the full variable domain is GAGVSQSPSNKVTEKGKDVELRCDPISGHTALYWYRQSLGQGLEFLIYFQGNSAPDKSGLPSDRFSAERTGGSVSTLTIQRTQQEDSAVYLCASSLALLGQGATGELFFGEGSRLTVL.